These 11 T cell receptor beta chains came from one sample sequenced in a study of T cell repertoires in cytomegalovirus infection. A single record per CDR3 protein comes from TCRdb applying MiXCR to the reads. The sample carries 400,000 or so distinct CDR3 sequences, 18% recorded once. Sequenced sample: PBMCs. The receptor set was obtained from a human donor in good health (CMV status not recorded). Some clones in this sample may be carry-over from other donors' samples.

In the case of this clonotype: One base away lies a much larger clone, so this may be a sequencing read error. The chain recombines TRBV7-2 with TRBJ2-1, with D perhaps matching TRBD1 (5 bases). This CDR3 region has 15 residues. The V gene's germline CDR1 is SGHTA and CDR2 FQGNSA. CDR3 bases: TGTGCCAGCAGCTCCGGATTCACAGGCTACAATGAGCGGTTCTTC. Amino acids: CASSSGFTGYNERFF.

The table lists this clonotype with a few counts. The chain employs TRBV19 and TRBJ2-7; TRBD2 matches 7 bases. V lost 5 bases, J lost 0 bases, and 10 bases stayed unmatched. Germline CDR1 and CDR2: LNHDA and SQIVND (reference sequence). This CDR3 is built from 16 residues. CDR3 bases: TGTGCCAGTAGTCACTTAAGCGGGGCGTCCTCCTACGAGCAGTACTTC. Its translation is CASSHLSGASSYEQYF.

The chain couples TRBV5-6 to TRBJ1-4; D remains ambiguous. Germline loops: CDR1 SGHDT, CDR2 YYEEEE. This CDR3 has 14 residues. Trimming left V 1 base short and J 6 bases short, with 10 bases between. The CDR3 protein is CASSLTGKHEKLFF. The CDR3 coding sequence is TGTGCCAGCAGCTTGACCGGAAAGCATGAAAAACTGTTTTTT.

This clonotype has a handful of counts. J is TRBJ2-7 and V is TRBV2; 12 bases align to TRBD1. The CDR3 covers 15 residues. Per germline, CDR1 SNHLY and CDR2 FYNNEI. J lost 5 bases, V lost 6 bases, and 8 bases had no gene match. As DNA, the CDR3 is TGTGCCAGCAGCGAGTGGGACAGGGGGCTCGACGAGCAGTACTTC. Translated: CASSEWDRGLDEQYF.

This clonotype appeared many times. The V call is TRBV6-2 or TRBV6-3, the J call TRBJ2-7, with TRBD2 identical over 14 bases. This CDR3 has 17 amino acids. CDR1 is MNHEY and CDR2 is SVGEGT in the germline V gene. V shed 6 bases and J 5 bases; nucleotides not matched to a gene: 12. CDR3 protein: CASSRGLAGGVPHEQYF. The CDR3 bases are TGTGCCAGCAGCCGCGGACTAGCGGGAGGAGTACCCCACGAGCAGTACTTC.

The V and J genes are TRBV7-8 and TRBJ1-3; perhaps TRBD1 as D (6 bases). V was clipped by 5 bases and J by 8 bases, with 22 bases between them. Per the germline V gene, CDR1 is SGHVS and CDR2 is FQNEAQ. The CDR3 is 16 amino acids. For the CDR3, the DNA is TGTGCCAGCAGCACAGGACAGCGGCACGGGGGGGACACCATATATTTT. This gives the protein CASSTGQRHGGDTIYF.

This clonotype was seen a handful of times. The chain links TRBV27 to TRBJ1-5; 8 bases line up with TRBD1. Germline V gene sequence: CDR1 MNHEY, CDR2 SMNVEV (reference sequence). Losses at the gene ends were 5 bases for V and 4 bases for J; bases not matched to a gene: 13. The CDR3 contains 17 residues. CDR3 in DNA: TGTGCCAGCAGTGGGATCCAAGGGACAGGTCTAAATCAGCCCCAGCATTTT. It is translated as CASSGIQGTGLNQPQHF.

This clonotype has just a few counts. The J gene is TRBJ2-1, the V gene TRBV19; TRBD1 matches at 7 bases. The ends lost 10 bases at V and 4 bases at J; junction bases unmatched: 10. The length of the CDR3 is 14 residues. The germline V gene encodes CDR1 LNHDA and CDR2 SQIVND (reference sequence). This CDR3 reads CATSPGGSYNEQFF. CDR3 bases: TGTGCCACCTCACCAGGGGGATCGTACAATGAGCAGTTCTTC.

The CDR3 loop is CSARESGQPNAAFF. CDR3 DNA sequence: TGCAGTGCTAGAGAAAGCGGACAGCCAAATGCGGCTTTCTTT. This sequence joins TRBV20-1 and TRBJ1-1, with a tentative D call TRBD1 (6 bases). Trimming pared 0 bases from V and 11 bases from J, leaving 19 bases between. The CDR3 runs 14 residues. Looked up from germline, CDR1 is DFQATT and CDR2 is SNEGSKA (reference sequence).

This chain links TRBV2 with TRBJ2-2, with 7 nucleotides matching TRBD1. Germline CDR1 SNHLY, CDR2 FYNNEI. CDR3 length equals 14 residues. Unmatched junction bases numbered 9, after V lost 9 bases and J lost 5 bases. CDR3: CASRATGVTGELFF. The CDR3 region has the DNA TGTGCCAGTCGGGCTACAGGGGTGACCGGGGAGCTGTTTTTT.

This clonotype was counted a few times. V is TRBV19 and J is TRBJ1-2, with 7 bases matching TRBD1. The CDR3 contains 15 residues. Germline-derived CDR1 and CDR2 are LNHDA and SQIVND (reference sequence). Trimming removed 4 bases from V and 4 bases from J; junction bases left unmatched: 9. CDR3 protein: CASSKATGRGYGYTF. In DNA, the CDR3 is TGTGCCAGTAGTAAGGCGACAGGGCGCGGCTATGGCTACACCTTC.